This T cell receptor beta chain was observed in a study of blood T cell repertoires in COVID-19. At the level of the study: The United States, Italy and Spain provided the acute and convalescent COVID-19 samples. From T cells, B-cell-depleted T cells, or PBMCs came the material, which was cDNA or gDNA.

Methods used by the authors: Amplifying reference gene primers gave estimates of nucleated cell counts. Some clones are missing from TCRdb's copy, which holds only in-frame ones; the method was immunoSEQ multiplex PCR. Clone size and the V and J calls come from that table; the DNA yielded D and trimming. The sample consists of under 250,000 clones, 89% of them appearing once. Sample: peripheral blood. This TCR was sampled from a man in his sixties who had recovered from COVID-19.

The CDR3 DNA sequence: TGTGCCAGCAGTGCTTGGATGACGGGGGGGTCCACAGATACGCAGTATTTT. The encoded protein is CASSAWMTGGSTDTQYF. The J gene is TRBJ2-3, the V gene TRBV6-1; TRBD2 aligns across 8 bases. The length of the CDR3 is 17 residues. Germline V gene lookup returns CDR1 MNHNS and CDR2 SASEGT. V lost 4 bases and J lost 2; bases outside the gene matches: 11.